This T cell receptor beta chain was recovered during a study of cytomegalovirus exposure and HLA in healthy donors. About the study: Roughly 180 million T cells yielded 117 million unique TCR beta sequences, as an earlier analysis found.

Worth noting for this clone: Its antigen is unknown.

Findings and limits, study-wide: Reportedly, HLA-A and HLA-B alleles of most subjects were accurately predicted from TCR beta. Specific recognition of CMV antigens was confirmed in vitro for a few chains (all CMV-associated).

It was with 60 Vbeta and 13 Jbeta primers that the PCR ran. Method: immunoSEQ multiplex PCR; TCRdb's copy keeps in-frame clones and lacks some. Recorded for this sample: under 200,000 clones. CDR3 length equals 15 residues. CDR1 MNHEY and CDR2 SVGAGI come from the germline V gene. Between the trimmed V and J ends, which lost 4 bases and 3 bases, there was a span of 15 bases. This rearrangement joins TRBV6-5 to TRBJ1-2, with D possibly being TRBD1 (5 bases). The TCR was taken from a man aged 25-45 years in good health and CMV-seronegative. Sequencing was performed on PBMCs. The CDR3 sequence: CASSLAGGADYGYTF. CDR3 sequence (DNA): TGTGCCAGCAGTTTAGCGGGTGGGGCTGACTATGGCTACACCTTC.